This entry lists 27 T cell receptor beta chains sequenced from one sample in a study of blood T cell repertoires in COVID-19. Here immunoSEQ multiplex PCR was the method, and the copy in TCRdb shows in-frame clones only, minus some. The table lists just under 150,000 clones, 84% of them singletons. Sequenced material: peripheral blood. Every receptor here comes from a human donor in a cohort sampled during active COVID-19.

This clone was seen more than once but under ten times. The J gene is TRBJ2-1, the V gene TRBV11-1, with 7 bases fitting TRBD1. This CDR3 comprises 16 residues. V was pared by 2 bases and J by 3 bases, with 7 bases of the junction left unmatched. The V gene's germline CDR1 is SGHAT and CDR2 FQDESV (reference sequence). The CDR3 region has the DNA TGTGCCAGCAGCTTACGGGTGGCAGGGGGCTACAATGAGCAGTTCTTC. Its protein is CASSLRVAGGYNEQFF.

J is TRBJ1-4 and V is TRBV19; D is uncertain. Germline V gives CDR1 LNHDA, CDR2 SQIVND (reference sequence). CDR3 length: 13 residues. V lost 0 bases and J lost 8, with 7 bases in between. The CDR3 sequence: CASSIDGDEKLFF. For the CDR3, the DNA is TGTGCCAGTAGTATAGATGGAGACGAAAAACTGTTTTTT. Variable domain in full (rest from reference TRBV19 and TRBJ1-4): DGGITQSPKYLFRKEGQNVTLSCEQNLNHDAMYWYRQDPGQGLRLIYYSQIVNDFQKGDIAEGYSVSREKKESFPLTVTSAQKNPTAFYLCASSIDGDEKLFFGSGTQLSVL.

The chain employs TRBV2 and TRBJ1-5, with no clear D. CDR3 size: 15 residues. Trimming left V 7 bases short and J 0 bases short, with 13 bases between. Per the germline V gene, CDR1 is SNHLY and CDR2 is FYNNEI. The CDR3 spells CASKAGPYSNQPQHF. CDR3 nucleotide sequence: TGTGCCAGCAAGGCAGGCCCGTATAGCAATCAGCCCCAGCATTTT.

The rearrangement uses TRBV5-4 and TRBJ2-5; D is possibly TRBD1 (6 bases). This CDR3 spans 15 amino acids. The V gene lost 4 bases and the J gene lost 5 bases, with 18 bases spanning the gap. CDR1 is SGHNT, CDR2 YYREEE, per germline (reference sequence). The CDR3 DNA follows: TGTGCCAGCAGCCTTGATCAGGGGTTCCTGGAGACCCAGTACTTC. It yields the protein CASSLDQGFLETQYF.

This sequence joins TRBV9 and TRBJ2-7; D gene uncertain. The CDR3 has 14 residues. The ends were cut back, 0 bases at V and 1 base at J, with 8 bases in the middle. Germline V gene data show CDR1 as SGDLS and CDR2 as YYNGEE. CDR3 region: CASSVDYRSYEQYF. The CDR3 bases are TGTGCCAGCAGCGTAGACTACCGTTCCTACGAGCAGTACTTC. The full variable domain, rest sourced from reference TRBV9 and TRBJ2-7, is DSGVTQTPKHLITATGQRVTLRCSPRSGDLSVYWYQQSLDQGLQFLIQYYNGEERAKGNILERFSAQQFPDLHSELNLSSLELGDSALYFCASSVDYRSYEQYFGPGTRLTVT.

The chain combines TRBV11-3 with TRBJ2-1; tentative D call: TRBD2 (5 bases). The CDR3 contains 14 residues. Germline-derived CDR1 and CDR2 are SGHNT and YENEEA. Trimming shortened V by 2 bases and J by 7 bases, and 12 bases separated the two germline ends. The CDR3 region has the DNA TGTGCCAGCAGCTTATTACGGGATAGGAATGAGCAGTTCTTC. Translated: CASSLLRDRNEQFF.

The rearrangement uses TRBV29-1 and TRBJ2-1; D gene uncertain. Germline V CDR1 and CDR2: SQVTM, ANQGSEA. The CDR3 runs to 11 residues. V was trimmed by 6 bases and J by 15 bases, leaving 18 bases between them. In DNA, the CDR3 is TGCAGCGTCGTTGAGGCCCAGTGGCCGTTCTTC. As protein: CSVVEAQWPFF.

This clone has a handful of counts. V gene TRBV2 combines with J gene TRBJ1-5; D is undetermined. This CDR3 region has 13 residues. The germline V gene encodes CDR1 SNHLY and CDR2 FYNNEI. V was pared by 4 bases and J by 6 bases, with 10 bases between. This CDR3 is CASSVRHGQPQHF. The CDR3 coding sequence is TGTGCCAGCAGTGTCAGGCATGGTCAGCCCCAGCATTTT.

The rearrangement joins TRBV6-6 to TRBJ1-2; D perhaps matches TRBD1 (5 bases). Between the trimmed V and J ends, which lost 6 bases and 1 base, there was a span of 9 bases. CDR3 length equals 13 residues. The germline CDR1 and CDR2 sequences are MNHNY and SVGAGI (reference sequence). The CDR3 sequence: CASSPGGNYGYTF. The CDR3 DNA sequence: TGTGCCAGCAGCCCCGGGGGTAACTATGGCTACACCTTC.

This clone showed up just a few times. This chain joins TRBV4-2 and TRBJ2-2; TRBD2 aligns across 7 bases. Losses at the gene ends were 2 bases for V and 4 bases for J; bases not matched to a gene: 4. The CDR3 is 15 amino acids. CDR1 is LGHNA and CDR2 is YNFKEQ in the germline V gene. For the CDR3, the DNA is TGTGCCAGCAGCCAACGTGGGGGGGGCACCGGGGAGCTGTTTTTT. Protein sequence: CASSQRGGGTGELFF.

The CDR3 is CSARTGDEQYF. For the CDR3, the DNA is TGCAGTGCTAGGACAGGGGACGAGCAGTACTTC. V gene TRBV20-1 combines with J gene TRBJ2-7, with 8 bases identical to TRBD1. The germline V gene has CDR1 DFQATT and CDR2 SNEGSKA (reference sequence). V trimming: 3 bases; J trimming: 5 bases; junction bases outside the gene matches: 0. The CDR3 length is 11 residues.

CDR3 DNA sequence: TGTGCCAGCAGTCCGAGGACAGGGGGCGGGGAGACCCAGTACTTC. This codes for CASSPRTGGGETQYF. V is TRBV2 and J is TRBJ2-5, with 11 bases matching TRBD1. J gave up 5 bases and V 5 bases, and 7 bases lay outside the gene matches. Germline loops: CDR1 SNHLY, CDR2 FYNNEI. The CDR3 runs to 15 residues.

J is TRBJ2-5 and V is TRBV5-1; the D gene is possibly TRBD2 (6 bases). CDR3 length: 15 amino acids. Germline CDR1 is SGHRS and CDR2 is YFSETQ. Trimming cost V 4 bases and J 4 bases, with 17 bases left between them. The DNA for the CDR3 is TGCGCCAGCAGCCTGTCTAGCGCCCTCCGAGAGACCCAGTACTTC. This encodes CASSLSSALRETQYF.

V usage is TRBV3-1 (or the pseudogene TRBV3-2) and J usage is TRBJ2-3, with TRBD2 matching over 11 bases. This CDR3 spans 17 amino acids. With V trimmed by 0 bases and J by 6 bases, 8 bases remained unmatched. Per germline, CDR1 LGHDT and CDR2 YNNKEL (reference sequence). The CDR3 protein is CASSQDGLAGGADTQYF. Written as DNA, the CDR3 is TGTGCCAGCAGCCAAGATGGTCTAGCGGGAGGTGCCGATACGCAGTATTTT.

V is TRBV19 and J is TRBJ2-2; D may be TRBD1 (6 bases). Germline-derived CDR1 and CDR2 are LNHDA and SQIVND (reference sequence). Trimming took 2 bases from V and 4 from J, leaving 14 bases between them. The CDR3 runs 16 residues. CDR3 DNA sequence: TGTGCCAGTAGTATACGCCCAGGGGCATCCACCGGGGAGCTGTTTTTT. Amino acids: CASSIRPGASTGELFF.

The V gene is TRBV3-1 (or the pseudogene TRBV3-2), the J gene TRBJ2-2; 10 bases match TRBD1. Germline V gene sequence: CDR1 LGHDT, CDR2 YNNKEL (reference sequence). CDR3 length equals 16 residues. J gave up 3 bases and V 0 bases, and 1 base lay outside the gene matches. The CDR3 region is CASSQDGTGDTGELFF. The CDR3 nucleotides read TGTGCCAGCAGCCAAGATGGGACAGGGGACACCGGGGAGCTGTTTTTT.

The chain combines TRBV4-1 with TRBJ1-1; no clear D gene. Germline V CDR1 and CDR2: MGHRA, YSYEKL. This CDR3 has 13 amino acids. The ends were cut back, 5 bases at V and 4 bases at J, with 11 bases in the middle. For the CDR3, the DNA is TGCGCCAGCAGCTACTCGCCGCGCACTGAAGCTTTCTTT. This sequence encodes CASSYSPRTEAFF.

This CDR3 is CASSLLGGKNQPQHF. CDR3 in DNA: TGCGCCAGCAGCCTCCTTGGGGGCAAAAATCAGCCCCAGCATTTT. V usage is TRBV5-1 and J usage is TRBJ1-5; D is perhaps TRBD1 (6 bases). Deletions cut 4 bases from V and 4 bases from J, with 15 bases between. The CDR3 has 15 residues. Germline V lookup: CDR1 SGHRS, CDR2 YFSETQ.

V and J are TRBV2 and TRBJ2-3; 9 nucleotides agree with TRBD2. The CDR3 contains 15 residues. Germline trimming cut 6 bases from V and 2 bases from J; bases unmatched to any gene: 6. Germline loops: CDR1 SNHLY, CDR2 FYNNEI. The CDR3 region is CASRRAGGYTDTQYF. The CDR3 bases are TGTGCCAGCAGGAGAGCGGGAGGATACACAGATACGCAGTATTTT.

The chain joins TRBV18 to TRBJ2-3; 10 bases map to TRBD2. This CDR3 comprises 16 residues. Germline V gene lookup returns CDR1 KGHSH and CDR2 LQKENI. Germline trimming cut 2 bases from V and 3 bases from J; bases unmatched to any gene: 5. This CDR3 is CASSPSGLAETDTQYF. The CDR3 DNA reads TGTGCCAGCTCACCAAGCGGACTAGCGGAGACAGATACGCAGTATTTT.

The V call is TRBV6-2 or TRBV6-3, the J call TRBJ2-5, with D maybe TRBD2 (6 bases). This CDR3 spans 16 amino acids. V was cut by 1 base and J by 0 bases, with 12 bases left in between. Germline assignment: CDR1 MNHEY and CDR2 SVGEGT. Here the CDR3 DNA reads TGTGCCAGCAGTTACTTTAGCGGACAAAACCAAGAGACCCAGTACTTC. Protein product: CASSYFSGQNQETQYF.

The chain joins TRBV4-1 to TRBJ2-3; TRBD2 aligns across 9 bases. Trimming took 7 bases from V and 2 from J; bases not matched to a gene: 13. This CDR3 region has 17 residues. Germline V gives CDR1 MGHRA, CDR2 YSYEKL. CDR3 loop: CASTSRAGGPNTDTQYF. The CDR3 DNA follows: TGCGCCAGCACCTCCAGGGCGGGAGGGCCGAACACAGATACGCAGTATTTT.

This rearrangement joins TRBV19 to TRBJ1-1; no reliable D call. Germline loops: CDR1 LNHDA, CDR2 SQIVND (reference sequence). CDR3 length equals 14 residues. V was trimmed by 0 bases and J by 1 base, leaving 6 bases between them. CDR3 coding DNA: TGTGCCAGTAGTATAGATAGCGAGAACACTGAAGCTTTCTTT. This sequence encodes CASSIDSENTEAFF. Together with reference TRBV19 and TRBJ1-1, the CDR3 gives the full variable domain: DGGITQSPKYLFRKEGQNVTLSCEQNLNHDAMYWYRQDPGQGLRLIYYSQIVNDFQKGDIAEGYSVSREKKESFPLTVTSAQKNPTAFYLCASSIDSENTEAFFGQGTRLTVV.

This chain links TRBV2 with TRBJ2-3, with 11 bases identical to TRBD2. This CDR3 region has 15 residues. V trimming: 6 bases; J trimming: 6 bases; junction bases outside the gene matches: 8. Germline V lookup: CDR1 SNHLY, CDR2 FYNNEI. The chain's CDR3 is CASRAQTSGADTQYF. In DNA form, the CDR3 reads TGTGCCAGCAGGGCCCAGACTAGCGGGGCTGATACGCAGTATTTT.

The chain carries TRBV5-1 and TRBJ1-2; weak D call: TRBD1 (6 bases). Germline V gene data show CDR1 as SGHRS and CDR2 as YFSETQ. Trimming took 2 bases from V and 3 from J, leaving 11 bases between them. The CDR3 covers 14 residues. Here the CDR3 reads CASSFEGVDYGYTF. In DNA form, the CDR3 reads TGCGCCAGCAGCTTCGAGGGGGTAGACTATGGCTACACCTTC.

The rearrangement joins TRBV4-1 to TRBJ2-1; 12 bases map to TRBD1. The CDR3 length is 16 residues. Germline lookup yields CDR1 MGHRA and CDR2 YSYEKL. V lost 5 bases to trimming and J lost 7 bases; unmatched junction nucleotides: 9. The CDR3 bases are TGCGCCAGCAGCTCACCGGGACAGGGGGCGAAAAATGAGCAGTTCTTC. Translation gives CASSSPGQGAKNEQFF.

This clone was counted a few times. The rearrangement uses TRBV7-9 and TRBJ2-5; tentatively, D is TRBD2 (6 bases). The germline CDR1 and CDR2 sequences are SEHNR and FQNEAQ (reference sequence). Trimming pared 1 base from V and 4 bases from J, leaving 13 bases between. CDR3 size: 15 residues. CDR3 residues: CASSLELAAGETQYF. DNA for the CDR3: TGTGCCAGCAGCTTAGAGCTGGCAGCGGGAGAGACCCAGTACTTC.